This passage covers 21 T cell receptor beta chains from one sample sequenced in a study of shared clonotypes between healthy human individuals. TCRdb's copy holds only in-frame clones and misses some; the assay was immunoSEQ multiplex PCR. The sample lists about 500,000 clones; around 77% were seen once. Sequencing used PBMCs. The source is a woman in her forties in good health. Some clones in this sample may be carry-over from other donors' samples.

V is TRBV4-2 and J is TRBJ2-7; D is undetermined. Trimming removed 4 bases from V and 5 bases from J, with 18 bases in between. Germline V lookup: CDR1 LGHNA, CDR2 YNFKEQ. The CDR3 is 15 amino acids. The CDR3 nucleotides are TGTGCCAGCAGCCCCTACAACACGGCTTCCAACGAGCAGTACTTC. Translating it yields CASSPYNTASNEQYF.

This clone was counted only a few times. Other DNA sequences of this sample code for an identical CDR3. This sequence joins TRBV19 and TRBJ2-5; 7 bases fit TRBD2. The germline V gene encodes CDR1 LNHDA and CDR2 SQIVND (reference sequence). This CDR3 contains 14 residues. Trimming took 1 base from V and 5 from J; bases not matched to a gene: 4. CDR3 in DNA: TGTGCCAGTAGTATAGCGGGAGCGGGGGAGACCCAGTACTTC. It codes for CASSIAGAGETQYF. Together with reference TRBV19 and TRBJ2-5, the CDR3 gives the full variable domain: DGGITQSPKYLFRKEGQNVTLSCEQNLNHDAMYWYRQDPGQGLRLIYYSQIVNDFQKGDIAEGYSVSREKKESFPLTVTSAQKNPTAFYLCASSIAGAGETQYFGPGTRLLVL.

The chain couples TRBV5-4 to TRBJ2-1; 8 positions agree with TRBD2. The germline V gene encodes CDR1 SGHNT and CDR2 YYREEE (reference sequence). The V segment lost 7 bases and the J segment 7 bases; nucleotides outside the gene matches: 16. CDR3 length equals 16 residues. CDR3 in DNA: TGTGCCAGCTCCCTTCCCGGGACTAGAGGGTGGAATGAGCAGTTCTTC. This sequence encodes CASSLPGTRGWNEQFF. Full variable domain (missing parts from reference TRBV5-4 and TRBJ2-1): ETGVTQSPTHLIKTRGQQVTLRCSSQSGHNTVSWYQQALGQGPQFIFQYYREEENGRGNFPPRFSGLQFPNYSSELNVNALELDDSALYLCASSLPGTRGWNEQFFGPGTRLTVL.

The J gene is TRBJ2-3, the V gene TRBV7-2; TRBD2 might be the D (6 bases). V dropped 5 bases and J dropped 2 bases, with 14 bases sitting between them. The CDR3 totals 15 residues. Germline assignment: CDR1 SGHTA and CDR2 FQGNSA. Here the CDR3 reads CASSPSGLITDTQYF. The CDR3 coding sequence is TGTGCCAGCAGCCCCTCGGGACTCATCACAGATACGCAGTATTTT.

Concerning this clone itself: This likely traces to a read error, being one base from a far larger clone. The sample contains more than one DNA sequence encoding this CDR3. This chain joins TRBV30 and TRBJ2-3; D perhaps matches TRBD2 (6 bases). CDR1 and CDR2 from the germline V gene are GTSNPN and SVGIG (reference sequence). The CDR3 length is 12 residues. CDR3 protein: CAWSGSTDTQYF. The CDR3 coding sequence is TGTGCCTGGAGCGGGAGCACAGATACGCAGTATTTC.

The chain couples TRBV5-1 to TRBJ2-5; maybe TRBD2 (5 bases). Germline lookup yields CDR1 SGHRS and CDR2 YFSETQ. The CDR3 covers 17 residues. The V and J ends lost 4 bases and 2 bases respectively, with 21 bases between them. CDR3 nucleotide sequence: TGCGCCAGCAGCCTAGGGTTGGGAGCCTATCGTCAAGAGACCCAGTACTTC. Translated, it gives CASSLGLGAYRQETQYF.

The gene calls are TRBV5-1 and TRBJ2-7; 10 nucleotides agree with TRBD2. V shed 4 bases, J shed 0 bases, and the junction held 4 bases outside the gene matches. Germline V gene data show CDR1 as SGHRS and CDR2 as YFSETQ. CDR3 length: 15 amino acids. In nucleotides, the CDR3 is TGCGCCAGCAGCCCAGCGGGAGGGCTCTCCTACGAGCAGTACTTC. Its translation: CASSPAGGLSYEQYF.

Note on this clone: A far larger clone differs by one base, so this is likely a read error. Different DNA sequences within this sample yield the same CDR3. CDR3 sequence: CASGTGTYEQYF. DNA for the CDR3: TGTGCCAGCGGGACAGGGACCTACGAGCAATACTTC. J is TRBJ2-7 and V is TRBV25-1, with 9 bases fitting TRBD1. This CDR3 contains 12 residues. Germline V gene sequence: CDR1 MGHDK, CDR2 SYGVNS.

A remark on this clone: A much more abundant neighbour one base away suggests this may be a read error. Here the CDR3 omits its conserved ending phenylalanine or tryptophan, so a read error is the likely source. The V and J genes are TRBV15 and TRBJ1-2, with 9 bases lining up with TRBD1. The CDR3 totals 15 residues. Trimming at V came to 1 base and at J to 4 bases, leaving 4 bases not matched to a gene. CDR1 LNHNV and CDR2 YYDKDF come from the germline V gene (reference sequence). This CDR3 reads CATSRGTGDGYGYTL. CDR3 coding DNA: TGTGCCACCAGCAGAGGGACAGGGGACGGCTATGGCTACACCCTC.

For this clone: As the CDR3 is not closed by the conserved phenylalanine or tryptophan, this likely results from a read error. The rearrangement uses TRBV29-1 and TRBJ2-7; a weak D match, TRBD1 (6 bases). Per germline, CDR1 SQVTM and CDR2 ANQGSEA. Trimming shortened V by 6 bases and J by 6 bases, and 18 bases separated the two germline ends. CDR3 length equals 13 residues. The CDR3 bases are TGCAGCGTCATTGGGCAGGGGATAACCGAGCAGTACCTC. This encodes CSVIGQGITEQYL.

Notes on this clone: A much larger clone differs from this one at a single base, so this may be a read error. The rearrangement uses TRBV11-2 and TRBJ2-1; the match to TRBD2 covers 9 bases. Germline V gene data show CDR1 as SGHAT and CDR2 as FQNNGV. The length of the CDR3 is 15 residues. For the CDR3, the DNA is TGTGCCAGCAGCTCCGTTCTAGCGGGATACAATGAGCAGCTCTTC. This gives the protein CASSSVLAGYNEQLF.

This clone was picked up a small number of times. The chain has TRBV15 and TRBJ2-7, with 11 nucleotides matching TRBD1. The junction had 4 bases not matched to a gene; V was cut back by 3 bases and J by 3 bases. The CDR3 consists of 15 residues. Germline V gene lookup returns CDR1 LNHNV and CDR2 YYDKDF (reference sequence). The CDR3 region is CATSRGTGGGYEQYF. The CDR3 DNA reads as TGTGCCACCAGCAGGGGGACAGGGGGAGGCTACGAGCAGTACTTC.

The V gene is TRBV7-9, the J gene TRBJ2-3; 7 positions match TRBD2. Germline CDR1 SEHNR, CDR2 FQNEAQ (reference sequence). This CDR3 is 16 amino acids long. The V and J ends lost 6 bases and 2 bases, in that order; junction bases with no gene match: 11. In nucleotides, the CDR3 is TGTGCCAGCAGTATCAGGAGCGGGGACTACACAGATACGCAGTATTTT. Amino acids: CASSIRSGDYTDTQYF.

The CDR3 protein is CASSRLGLAGRQYF. The CDR3 region has the DNA TGTGCCAGCAGCCGACTCGGACTAGCGGGTCGACAGTACTTC. The chain carries TRBV11-2 and TRBJ2-7; TRBD2 agrees at 11 bases. The CDR3 has 14 residues. Germline assignment: CDR1 SGHAT and CDR2 FQNNGV. The trim removed 5 bases at V and 10 bases at J, leaving 10 bases unmatched.

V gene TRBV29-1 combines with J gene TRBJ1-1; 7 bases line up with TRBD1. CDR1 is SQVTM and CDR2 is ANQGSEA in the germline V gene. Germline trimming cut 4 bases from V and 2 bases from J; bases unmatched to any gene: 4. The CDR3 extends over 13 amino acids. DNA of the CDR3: TGCAGCGTTGGGAGACAGGGTAACACTGAAGCTTTCTTT. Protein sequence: CSVGRQGNTEAFF.

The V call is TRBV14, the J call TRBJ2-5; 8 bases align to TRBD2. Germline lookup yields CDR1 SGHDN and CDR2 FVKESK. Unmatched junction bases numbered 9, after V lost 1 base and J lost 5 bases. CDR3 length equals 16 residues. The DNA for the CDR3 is TGTGCCAGCAGCCAAGTTACGGGAGGGCCGGGGGAGACCCAGTACTTC. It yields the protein CASSQVTGGPGETQYF.

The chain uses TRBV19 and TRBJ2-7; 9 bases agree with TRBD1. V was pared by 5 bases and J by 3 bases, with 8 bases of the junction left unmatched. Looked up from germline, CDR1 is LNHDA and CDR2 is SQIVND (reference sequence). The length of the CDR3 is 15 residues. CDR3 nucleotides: TGTGCCAGTAGTTCTAGAGCGGGACAGGGCTACGAGCAGTACTTC. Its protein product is CASSSRAGQGYEQYF.

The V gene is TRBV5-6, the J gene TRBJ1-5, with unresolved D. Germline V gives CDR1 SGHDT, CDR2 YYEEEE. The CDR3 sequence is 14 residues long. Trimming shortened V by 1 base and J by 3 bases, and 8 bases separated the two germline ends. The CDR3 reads CASSLYGFNQPQHF. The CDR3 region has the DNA TGTGCCAGCAGCTTGTATGGGTTCAATCAGCCCCAGCATTTT.

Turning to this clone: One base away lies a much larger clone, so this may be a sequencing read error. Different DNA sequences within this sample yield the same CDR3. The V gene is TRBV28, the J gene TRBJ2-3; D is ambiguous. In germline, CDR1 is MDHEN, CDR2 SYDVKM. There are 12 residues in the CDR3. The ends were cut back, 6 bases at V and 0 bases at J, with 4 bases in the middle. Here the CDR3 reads CASSPSTDTQYF. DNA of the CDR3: TGTGCCAGCAGCCCTAGCACAGATACGCAGTATTTT. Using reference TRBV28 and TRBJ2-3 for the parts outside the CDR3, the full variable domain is DVKVTQSSRYLVKRTGEKVFLECVQDMDHENMFWYRQDPGLGLRLIYFSYDVKMKEKGDIPEGYSVSREKKERFSLILESASTNQTSMYLCASSPSTDTQYFGPGTRLTVL.

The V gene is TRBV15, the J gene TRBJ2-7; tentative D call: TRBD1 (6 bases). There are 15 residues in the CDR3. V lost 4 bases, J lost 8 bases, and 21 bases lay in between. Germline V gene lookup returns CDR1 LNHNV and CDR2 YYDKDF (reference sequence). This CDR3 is CATSTTGTRDSQQYF. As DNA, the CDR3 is TGTGCCACCAGCACTACCGGGACACGGGATTCCCAGCAGTACTTC.

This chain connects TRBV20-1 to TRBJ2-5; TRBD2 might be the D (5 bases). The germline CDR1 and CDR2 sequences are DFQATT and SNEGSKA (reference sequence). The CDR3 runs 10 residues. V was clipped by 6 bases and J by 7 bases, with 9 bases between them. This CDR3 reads CSARERTQYF. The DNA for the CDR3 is TGCAGTGCCCGGGAAAGGACCCAGTACTTC.